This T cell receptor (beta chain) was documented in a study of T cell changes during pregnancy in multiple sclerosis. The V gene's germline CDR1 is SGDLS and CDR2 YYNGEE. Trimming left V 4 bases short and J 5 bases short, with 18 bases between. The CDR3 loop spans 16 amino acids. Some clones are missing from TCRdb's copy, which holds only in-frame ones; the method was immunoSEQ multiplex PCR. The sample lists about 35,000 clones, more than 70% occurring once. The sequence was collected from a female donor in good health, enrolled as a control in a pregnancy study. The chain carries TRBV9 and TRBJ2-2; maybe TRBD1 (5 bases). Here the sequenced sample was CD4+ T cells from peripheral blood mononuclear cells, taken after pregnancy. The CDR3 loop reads CASSRRSGLETGELFF. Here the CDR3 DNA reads TGTGCCAGCAGCAGACGGTCAGGGTTGGAGACCGGGGAGCTGTTTTTT.